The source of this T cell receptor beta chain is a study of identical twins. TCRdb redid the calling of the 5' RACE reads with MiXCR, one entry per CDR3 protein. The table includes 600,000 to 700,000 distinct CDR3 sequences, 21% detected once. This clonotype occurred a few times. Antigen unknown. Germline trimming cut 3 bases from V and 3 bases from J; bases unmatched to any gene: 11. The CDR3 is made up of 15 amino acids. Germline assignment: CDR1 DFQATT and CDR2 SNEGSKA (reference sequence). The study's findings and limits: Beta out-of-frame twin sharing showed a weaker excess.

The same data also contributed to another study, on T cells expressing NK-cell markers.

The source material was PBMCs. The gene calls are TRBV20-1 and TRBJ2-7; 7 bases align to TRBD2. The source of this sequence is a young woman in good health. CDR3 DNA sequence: TGCAGTGCTAGTTGGGGAGGCGGGGGAGACTACGAGCAGTACTTC. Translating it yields CSASWGGGGDYEQYF.